This T cell receptor beta chain was captured in a study of cytomegalovirus exposure and HLA in healthy donors. Study results and limitations: Data from an earlier analysis indicated that most TCR beta V segments were productive either about 87% or about 30% of the time. TCR beta chains numbering approximately 150 were designated cytomegalovirus-associated.

In the case of this clone: Its cognate antigen is unknown.

13 Jbeta primers and 60 Vbeta primers were used for the PCR. Repertoires were generated with immunoSEQ multiplex PCR, while TCRdb's copy carries only in-frame clones and drops some. The sample includes 120,000 to 150,000 clones, approximately 80% of them seen just once. Trimming cost V 2 bases and J 0 bases, with 14 bases left between them. CDR3 length: 16 amino acids. CDR1 and CDR2 (germline): MGHRA, YSYEKL. The sample consisted of PBMCs. J is TRBJ2-7 and V is TRBV4-1; the D gene is possibly TRBD2 (5 bases). The TCR sequence derives from a man younger than 40 in good health and CMV-seropositive. This CDR3 is CASSQMSPEGSYEQYF. In DNA, the CDR3 is TGCGCCAGCAGCCAAATGTCCCCAGAGGGCTCCTACGAGCAGTACTTC.